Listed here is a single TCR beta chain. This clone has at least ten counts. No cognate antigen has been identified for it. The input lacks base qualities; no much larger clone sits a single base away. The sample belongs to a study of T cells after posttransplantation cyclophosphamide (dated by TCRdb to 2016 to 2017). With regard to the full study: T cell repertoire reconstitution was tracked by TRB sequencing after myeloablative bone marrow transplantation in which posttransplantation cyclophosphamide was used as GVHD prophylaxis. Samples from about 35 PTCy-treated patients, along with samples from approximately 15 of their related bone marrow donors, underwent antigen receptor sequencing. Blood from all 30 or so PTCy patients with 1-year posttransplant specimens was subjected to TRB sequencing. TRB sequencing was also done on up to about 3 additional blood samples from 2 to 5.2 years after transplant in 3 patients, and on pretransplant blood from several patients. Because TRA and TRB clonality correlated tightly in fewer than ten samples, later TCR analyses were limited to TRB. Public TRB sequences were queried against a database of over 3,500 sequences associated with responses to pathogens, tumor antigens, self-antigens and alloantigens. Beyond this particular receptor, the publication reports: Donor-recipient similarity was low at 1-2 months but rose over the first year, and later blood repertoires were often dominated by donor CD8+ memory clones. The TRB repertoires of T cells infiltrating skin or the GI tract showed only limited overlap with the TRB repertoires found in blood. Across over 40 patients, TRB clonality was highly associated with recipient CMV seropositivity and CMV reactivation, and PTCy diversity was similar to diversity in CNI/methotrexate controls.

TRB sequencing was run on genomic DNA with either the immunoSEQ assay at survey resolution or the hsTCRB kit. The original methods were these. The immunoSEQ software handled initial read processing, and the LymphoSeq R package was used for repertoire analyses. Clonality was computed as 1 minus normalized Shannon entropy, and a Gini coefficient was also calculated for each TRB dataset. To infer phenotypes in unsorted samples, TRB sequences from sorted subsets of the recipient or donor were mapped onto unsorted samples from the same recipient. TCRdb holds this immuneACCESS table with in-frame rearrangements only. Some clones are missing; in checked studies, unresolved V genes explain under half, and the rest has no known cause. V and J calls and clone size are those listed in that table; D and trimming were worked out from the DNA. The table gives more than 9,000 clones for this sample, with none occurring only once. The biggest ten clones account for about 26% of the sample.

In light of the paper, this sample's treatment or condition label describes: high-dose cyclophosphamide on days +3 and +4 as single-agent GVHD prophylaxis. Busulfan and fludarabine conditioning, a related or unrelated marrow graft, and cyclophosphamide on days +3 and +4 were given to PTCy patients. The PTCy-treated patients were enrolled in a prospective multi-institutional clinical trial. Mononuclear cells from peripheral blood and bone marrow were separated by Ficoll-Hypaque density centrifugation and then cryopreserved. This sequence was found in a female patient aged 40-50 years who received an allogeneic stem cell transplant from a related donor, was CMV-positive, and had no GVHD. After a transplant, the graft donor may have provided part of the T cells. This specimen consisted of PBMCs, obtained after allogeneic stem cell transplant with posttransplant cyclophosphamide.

This receptor carries the CDR3 CASSLGTQSTIYF. The nucleotides are TGTGCCAGCAGTTTGGGGACACAAAGCACCATATATTTT. The V and J genes are TRBV12-3 or TRBV12-4 and TRBJ1-3, and the D gene may be TRBD1, 6 bases matching. A distance of 12 bases separates the germline ends of V and J, which lose 3 bases and 9 bases respectively. The CDR3 covers 13 residues, taking in both the cysteine and the phenylalanine. Just CDR3 DNA is preserved here, 39 bases in frame from base 1.